The TCR beta chain described here comes from a study of OX40 agonist ivuxolimab in advanced cancers. Study context: Patients undergoing dose escalation presented with hepatocellular carcinoma, melanoma, renal cell or head and neck cancer. A partial response was reached by three patients: one with hepatocellular carcinoma and two with cutaneous melanoma.

TCRdb keeps only in-frame clones here, not all; method: immunoSEQ multiplex PCR. The repertoire holds 110,000 or so clones, 80% to 95% seen once, with roughly 0.66% in the top ten. In germline, CDR1 is MNHEY, CDR2 SVGAGI. V was shortened by 8 bases and J by 5 bases, with 15 bases between the two germline ends. This CDR3 is 14 amino acids long. The chain combines TRBV6-5 with TRBJ1-4; D gene ambiguous. This clonotype was sampled from an adult with an advanced solid tumor such as melanoma, head and neck, liver or kidney cancer. Sample: CD4+ or CD8+ T cells sorted from blood, taken in a trial of the OX40 agonist ivuxolimab. CDR3 sequence (DNA): TGTGCCAGCGCCGCTCTCGGGGAAAATGAAAAACTGTTTTTT. Translation: CASAALGENEKLFF.